The rows below give T cell receptor beta chains drawn from one sample of a study of blood T cell repertoires in COVID-19. Method: immunoSEQ multiplex PCR; TCRdb's copy keeps in-frame clones and lacks some. Here the sample spans roughly 180,000 clones, about 81% being singletons. Input material: peripheral blood. The receptors come from a woman older than 75 with COVID-19, enrolled during active disease. CDR3s include the opening cysteine and the closing phenylalanine or tryptophan. A D gene is named only where the DNA matches it firmly. Clone sizes are given selectively: once, few, many, or a class where the clone is expanded.

>few|TRBD1|TRBJ1-5|TRBV7-2
TGTGCCAGCAGTACAGGGGCCCTAAGCAATCAGCCCCAGCATTTT
CASSTGALSNQPQHF
>NA|NA|TRBJ1-1|TRBV2
TGTGCCAGCAGCATACAGGGCACTGAAGCTTTCTTT
CASSIQGTEAFF
>NA|NA|TRBJ2-7|TRBV27
TGTGCCAGCAGTTGGGGGGGCCTCTCCTACGAGCAGTACTTC
CASSWGGLSYEQYF
>NA|TRBD2|TRBJ2-1|TRBV6-5
TGTGCCAGCTCTGGACTAGCGGGAGACATCCCTGAGCAGTTCTTC
CASSGLAGDIPEQFF
>NA|TRBD1|TRBJ2-7|TRBV5-1
TGCGCCAGCAGCTTGGTTGGACAGGGGAATTGGGAGCAGTACTTC
CASSLVGQGNWEQYF
>NA|TRBD1|TRBJ2-2|TRBV5-1
TGCGCCAGCAGCGTTTTAACAGGGGGCGGCGGGGAGCTGTTTTTT
CASSVLTGGGGELFF
>NA|TRBD2|TRBJ2-5|TRBV10-3
TGTGCCACCTATAGCGGGGGGGTCTCGCGACAAGAGACCCAGTACTTC
CATYSGGVSRQETQYF
>few|TRBD2|TRBJ2-7|TRBV10-3
TGTGCCATCAGTTATATTCTAGCGGGCGAGAGCTCCTACGAGCAGTACTTC
CAISYILAGESSYEQYF
>few|NA|TRBJ1-5|TRBV18
TGTGCCAGCTCACCCGTAGGGGATCAGCCCCAGCATTTT
CASSPVGDQPQHF
>NA|NA|TRBJ2-1|TRBV7-8
TGTGCCAGCAGCTTGATTAGGTCGGGCTCCTACAATGAGCAGTTCTTC
CASSLIRSGSYNEQFF
>NA|TRBD1|TRBJ2-5|TRBV4-2
TGTGCCAGCAGCCAAGGGTTACAGGGGGATGTCGAGACCCAGTACTTC
CASSQGLQGDVETQYF
>NA|NA|TRBJ2-3|TRBV4-1
TGCGCCAGCAGGCCTAAACTAGGGCCGGCCGTCACAGATACGCAGTATTTT
CASRPKLGPAVTDTQYF
>NA|NA|TRBJ1-3|TRBV5-1
TGCGCCAGCAGCTTACCGGGACAAATAATTGTCTCTGGAAACACCATATATTTT
CASSLPGQIIVSGNTIYF
>few|NA|TRBJ2-7|TRBV5-6
TGTGCCAGCAGCGACGCCGGGACATCCTACGAGCAGTACTTC
CASSDAGTSYEQYF
>NA|TRBD2|TRBJ2-7|TRBV6-6
TGTGCCAGCAGTTACATGGGCGGGAGGGCCTCCTACGAGCAGTACTTC
CASSYMGGRASYEQYF
>NA|NA|TRBJ2-3|TRBV29-1
TGCAGCGTTACCTCAGGGACAGATACGCAGTATTTT
CSVTSGTDTQYF